The present T cell receptor beta chain was sequenced within a study of blood T cell repertoires in COVID-19. Background on the study: The analysed material was cDNA or gDNA that came from T cells, B-cell-depleted T cells, or PBMCs.

Only in-frame clones appear in the TCRdb table, and some are missing; sequencing was by immunoSEQ multiplex PCR. The table lists about 120,000 clones, around 90% of them singletons, with about 3.5% in the top ten. The CDR3 is 16 residues long. Germline lookup yields CDR1 SQVTM and CDR2 ANQGSEA. Trimming took 0 bases from V and 4 from J; bases not matched to a gene: 9. The chain combines TRBV29-1 with TRBJ1-2; 9 bases fit TRBD1. Sequenced input: peripheral blood. The source of this sequence is a middle-aged man with active COVID-19. Written as DNA, the CDR3 is TGCAGCGTTGAAGATGATAGGACAGGGGTTGGCTATGGCTACACCTTC. Translating gives CSVEDDRTGVGYGYTF.